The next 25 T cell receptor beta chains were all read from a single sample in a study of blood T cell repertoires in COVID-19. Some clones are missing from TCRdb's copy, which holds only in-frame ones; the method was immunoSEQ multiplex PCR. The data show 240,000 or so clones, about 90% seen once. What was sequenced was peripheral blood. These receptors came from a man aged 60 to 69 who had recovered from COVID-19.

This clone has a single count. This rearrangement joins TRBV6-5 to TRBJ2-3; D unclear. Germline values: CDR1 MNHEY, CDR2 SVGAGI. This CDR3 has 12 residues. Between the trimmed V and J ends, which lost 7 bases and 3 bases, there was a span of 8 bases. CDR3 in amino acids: CASKARTDTQYF. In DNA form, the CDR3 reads TGTGCCAGCAAAGCGCGGACAGATACGCAGTATTTT.

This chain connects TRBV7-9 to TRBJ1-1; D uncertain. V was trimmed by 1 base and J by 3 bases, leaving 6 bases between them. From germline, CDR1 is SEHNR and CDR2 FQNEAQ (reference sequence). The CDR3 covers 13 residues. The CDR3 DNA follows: TGTGCCAGCAGCTTAGGGCAGTACACTGAAGCTTTCTTT. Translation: CASSLGQYTEAFF.

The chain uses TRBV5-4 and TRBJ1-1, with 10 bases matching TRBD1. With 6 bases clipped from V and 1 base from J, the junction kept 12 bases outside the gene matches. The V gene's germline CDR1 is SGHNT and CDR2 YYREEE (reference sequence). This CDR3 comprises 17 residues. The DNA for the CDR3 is TGTGCCAGCATCGCCTGGGGACAGGGGAGAAGGAACACTGAAGCTTTCTTT. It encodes CASIAWGQGRRNTEAFF. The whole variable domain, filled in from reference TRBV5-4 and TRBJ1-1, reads ETGVTQSPTHLIKTRGQQVTLRCSSQSGHNTVSWYQQALGQGPQFIFQYYREEENGRGNFPPRFSGLQFPNYSSELNVNALELDDSALYLCASIAWGQGRRNTEAFFGQGTRLTVV.

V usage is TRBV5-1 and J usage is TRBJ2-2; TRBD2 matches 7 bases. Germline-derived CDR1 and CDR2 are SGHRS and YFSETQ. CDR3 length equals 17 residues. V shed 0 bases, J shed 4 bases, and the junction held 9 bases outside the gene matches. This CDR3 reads CASSLVFGGRGTGELFF. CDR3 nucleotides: TGCGCCAGCAGCTTGGTGTTTGGCGGGAGAGGCACCGGGGAGCTGTTTTTT.

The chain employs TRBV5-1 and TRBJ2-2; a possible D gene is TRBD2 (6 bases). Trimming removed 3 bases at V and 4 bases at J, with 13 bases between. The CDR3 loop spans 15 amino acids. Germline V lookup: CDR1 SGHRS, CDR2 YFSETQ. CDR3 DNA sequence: TGCGCCAGCAGCTCGGGACCCGGGGGCACCGGGGAGCTGTTTTTT. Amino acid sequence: CASSSGPGGTGELFF.

CDR3 in amino acids: CASSFYTYEQYV. CDR3 coding DNA: TGTGCCAGCAGCTTTTACACCTACGAGCAGTACGTC. This sequence joins TRBV7-9 and TRBJ2-7, with unresolved D. The germline V and J ends were trimmed by 3 bases and 2 bases, with 5 bases remaining between them. This CDR3 is built from 12 residues. Looked up from germline, CDR1 is SEHNR and CDR2 is FQNEAQ (reference sequence).

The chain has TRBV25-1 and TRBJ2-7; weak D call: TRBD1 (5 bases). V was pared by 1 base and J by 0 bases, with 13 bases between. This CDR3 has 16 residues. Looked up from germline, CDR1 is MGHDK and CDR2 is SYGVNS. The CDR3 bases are TGTGCCAGCAGTGAATGGGGCTCAGGCGCCTCCTACGAGCAGTACTTC. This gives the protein CASSEWGSGASYEQYF.

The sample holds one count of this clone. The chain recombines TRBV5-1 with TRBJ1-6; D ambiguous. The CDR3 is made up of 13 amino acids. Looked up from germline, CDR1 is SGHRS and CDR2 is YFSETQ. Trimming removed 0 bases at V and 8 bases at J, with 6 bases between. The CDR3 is CASSLDTDSPLHF. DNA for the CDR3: TGCGCCAGCAGCTTGGATACGGATTCACCCCTCCACTTT.

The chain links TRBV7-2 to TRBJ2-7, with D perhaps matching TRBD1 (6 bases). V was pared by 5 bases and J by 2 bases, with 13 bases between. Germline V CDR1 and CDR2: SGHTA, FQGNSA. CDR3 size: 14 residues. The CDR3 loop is CASSRSAGAYEQYV. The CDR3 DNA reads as TGTGCCAGCAGCCGTTCGGCAGGGGCCTACGAGCAGTACGTC.

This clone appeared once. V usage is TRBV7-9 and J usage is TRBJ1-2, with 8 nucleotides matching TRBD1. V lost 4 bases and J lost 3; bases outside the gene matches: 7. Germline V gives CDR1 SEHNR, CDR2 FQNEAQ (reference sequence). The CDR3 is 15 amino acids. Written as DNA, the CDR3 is TGTGCCAGCAGCTCAGGGACAGGCCGTGACTATGGCTACACCTTC. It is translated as CASSSGTGRDYGYTF.

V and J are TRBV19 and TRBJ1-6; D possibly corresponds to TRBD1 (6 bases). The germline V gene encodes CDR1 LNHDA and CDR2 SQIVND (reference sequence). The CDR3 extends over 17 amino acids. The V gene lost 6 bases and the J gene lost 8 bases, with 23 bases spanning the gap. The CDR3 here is CASRLRGPNVRDSPLHF. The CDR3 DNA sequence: TGTGCCAGTAGACTCAGGGGACCCAACGTCAGGGATTCACCCCTCCACTTT.

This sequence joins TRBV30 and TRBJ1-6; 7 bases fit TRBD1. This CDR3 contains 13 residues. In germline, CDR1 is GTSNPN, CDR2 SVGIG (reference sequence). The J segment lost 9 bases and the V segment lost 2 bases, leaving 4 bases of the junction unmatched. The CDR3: CAWSLRDSSPLHF. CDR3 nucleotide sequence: TGTGCCTGGAGTTTGAGGGACAGTTCACCCCTCCACTTT.

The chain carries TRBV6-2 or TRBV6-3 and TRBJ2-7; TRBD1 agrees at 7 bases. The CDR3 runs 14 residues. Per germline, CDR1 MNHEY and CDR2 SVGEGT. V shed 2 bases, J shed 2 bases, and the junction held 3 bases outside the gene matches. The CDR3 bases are TGTGCCAGCAGTTACCCTGGGACAGCCTACGAGCAGTACTTC. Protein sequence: CASSYPGTAYEQYF.

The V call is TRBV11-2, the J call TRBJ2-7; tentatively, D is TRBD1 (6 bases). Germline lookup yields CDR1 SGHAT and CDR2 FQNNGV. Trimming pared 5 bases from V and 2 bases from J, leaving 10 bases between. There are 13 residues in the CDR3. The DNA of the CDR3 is TGTGCCAGCAGCAGCGACAGGCCCTACGAGCAGTACTTC. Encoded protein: CASSSDRPYEQYF.

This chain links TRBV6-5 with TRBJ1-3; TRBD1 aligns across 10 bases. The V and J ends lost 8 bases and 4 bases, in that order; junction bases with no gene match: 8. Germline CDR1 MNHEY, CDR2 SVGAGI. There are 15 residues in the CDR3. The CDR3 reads CASGGDRGSGNTIYF. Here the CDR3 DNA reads TGTGCCAGCGGGGGGGACAGGGGATCCGGAAACACCATATATTTT.

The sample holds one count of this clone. The CDR3 nucleotides are TGTGCCAGCAGTGCACCCCGGAGCGGGGCGTTCACCGGGGAGCTGTTTTTT. Its translation is CASSAPRSGAFTGELFF. The rearrangement joins TRBV6-1 to TRBJ2-2, with TRBD2 identical over 7 bases. Unmatched junction bases numbered 12, after V lost 4 bases and J lost 4 bases. Germline V lookup: CDR1 MNHNS, CDR2 SASEGT. The CDR3 spans 17 residues.

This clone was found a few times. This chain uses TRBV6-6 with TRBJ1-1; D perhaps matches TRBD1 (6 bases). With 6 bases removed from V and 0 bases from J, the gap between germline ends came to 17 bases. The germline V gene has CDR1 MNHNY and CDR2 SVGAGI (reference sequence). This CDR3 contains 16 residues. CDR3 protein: CASRKVQGLMNTEAFF. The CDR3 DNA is TGTGCCAGCAGGAAGGTACAGGGTTTGATGAACACTGAAGCTTTCTTT.

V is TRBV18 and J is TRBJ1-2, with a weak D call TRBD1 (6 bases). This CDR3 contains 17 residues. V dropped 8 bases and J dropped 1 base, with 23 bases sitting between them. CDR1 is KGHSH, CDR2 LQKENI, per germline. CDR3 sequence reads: CASEGGPLEPINYGYTF. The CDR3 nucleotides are TGTGCCAGCGAGGGGGGGCCACTGGAACCAATTAACTATGGCTACACCTTC.

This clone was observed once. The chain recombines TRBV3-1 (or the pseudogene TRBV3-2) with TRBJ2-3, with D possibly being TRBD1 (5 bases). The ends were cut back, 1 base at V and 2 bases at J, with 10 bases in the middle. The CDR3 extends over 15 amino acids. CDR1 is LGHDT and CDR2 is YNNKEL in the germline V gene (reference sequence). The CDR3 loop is CASSQVDRPTDTQYF. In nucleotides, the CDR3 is TGTGCCAGCAGCCAAGTTGACAGACCCACAGATACGCAGTATTTT.

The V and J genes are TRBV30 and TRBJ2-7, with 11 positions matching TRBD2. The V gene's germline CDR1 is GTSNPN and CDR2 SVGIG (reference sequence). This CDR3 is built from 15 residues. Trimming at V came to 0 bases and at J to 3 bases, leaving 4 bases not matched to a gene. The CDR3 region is CAWSVWLAGGYEQYV. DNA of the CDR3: TGTGCCTGGAGTGTATGGCTAGCGGGGGGCTACGAGCAGTACGTC.

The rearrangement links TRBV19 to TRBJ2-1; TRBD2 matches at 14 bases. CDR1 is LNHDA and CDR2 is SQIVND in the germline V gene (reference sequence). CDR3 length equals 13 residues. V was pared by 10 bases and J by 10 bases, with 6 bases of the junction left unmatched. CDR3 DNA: TGTGCCATTGGACTAGCGGGGGGAGGGGAGCAGTTCTTC. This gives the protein CAIGLAGGGEQFF.

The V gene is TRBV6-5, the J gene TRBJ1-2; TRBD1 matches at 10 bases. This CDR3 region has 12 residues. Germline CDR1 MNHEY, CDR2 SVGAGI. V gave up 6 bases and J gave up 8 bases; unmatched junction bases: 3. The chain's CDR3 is CASSGQGEGYTF. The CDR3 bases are TGTGCCAGCAGCGGACAGGGGGAAGGCTACACCTTC.

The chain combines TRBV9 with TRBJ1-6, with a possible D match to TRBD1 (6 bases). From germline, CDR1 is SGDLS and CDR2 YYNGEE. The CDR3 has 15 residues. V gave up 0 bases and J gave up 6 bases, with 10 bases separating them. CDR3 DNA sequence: TGTGCCAGCAGCGTAGCTGGGACACCTAATTCACCCCTCCACTTT. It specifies CASSVAGTPNSPLHF.

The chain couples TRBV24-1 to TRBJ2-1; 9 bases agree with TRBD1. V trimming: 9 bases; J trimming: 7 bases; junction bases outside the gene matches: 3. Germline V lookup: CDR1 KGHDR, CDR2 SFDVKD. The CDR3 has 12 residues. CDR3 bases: TGTGCCACCGGACAGGGGCGGAATGAGCAGTTCTTC. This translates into CATGQGRNEQFF.

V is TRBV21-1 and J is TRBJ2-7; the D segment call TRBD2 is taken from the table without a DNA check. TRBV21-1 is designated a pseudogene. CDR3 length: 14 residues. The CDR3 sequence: CASSKEWRPYEQYV. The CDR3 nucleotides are TGTGCCAGCAGCAAAGAGTGGCGGCCCTACGAGCAGTACGTC.